This T cell receptor (beta chain) was found in a study of cytomegalovirus exposure and HLA in healthy donors. Vbeta (60) and Jbeta (13) primers were used in the PCR. Some clones are missing from TCRdb's copy, which holds only in-frame ones; the method was immunoSEQ multiplex PCR. The repertoire holds some 120,000 clones, with 77% as singletons. A note on this clone: Its specificity is not known.

General study findings and limits: Later analysis placed DRB1 highest and HLA-C lowest in TCR association rates, which differed by HLA locus. As a later analysis showed, several of the most significant clusters appeared to be linked to common viral pathogens. Fewer N-insertions than the approximately 700-donor mean were reportedly shown by an Asian-associated ancestry cluster in a later analysis.

The TCR originated in a human donor in good health. Sequencing was performed on PBMCs.

This chain's CDR3 is CASSQAERDPYNEQFF. The CDR3 DNA follows: TGCGCCAGCAGCCAAGCGGAGCGGGATCCCTACAATGAGCAGTTCTTC. The V call is TRBV4-1, the J call TRBJ2-1, with 7 positions matching TRBD2. Germline V lookup: CDR1 MGHRA, CDR2 YSYEKL. This CDR3 region has 16 residues. J gave up 2 bases and V 1 base, and 5 bases lay outside the gene matches.